The sequence of this T cell receptor beta chain was determined in a study of blood T cell repertoires in COVID-19. Study at large: COVID-19 samples from acute and convalescent phases originated in the United States, Italy and Spain. T cells, B-cell-depleted T cells, or PBMCs supplied cDNA or gDNA.

This clone appeared a few times. Methods used by the authors: Nucleated cell number was recorded as an estimate derived from reference gene primer amplification. Sequencing used immunoSEQ multiplex PCR; TCRdb keeps in-frame clones, though not all of them. That table furnishes V, J and clone size, whereas the DNA furnished D and trimming. The data show some 340,000 clones, around 80% seen once. Material: peripheral blood. This TCR was sampled from a man aged 30 to 45 with active or convalescent COVID-19.

CDR3: CSVGEGFPSTEAFF. The CDR3 bases are TGCAGCGTTGGGGAGGGCTTTCCCAGCACTGAAGCTTTCTTT. J is TRBJ1-1 and V is TRBV29-1; no firm D call. CDR3 length: 14 residues. Trimming pared 4 bases from V and 4 bases from J, leaving 16 bases between. CDR1 is SQVTM, CDR2 ANQGSEA, per germline.